This T cell receptor (beta chain) was identified during a study of blood T cell repertoires in COVID-19. Background on the study: Specimens from acute and convalescent COVID-19 originated in the United States, Italy and Spain. From T cells, B-cell-depleted T cells, or PBMCs came the material, which was cDNA or gDNA.

The CDR3 sequence is 14 residues long. Germline values: CDR1 SGHTA, CDR2 FQGNSA. V was cut by 5 bases and J by 4 bases, with 14 bases left in between. Methods used by the authors: Reference gene primer amplification yielded estimated nucleated cell counts. The assay was immunoSEQ multiplex PCR, and TCRdb's table has in-frame clones only and misses some. V and J calls and clone size are given by that table; D and trimming were obtained from the DNA. The sample records roughly 200,000 clones, approximately 90% being singletons. V is TRBV7-2 and J is TRBJ1-2; D may be TRBD1 (5 bases). The TCR was taken from a man aged 50-60 years with acute or convalescent COVID-19. The sequencing sample was made of peripheral blood. In DNA, the CDR3 is TGTGCCAGCAGCCCCGACCTTGGGGCCTATGGCTACACCTTC. It encodes CASSPDLGAYGYTF.